One and the same sample provided the 7 T cell receptor beta chains below, sequenced in a study of T cells in Graves' hyperthyroidism and ophthalmopathy. Authors of the study amplified TCR beta CDR3 regions from RNA transcripts. An initial round of RT-PCR targeting the TCR CDR3 relied on the HTBI primer set. From the multiplex PCR reads, TCRdb called clonotypes with MiXCR, one entry per CDR3 protein. The table records 550,000 to 600,000 distinct CDR3 sequences, 14% of them present only once. The sequenced sample was blood. The receptors here all came from a woman aged 18-29 years with Graves' ophthalmopathy.

In its sample, this clonotype was seen many times. The chain is built from TRBV2 and TRBJ2-7; maybe TRBD1 (6 bases). Germline-derived CDR1 and CDR2 are SNHLY and FYNNEI. V shed 5 bases and J shed 7 bases, with 12 bases lying between them. The CDR3 is made up of 12 amino acids. The CDR3 loop reads CASSPQGREQYF. CDR3 coding DNA: TGTGCCAGCAGTCCACAGGGCCGGGAGCAGTACTTC.

This clonotype came up many times. This chain joins TRBV7-9 and TRBJ2-7; D remains unclear. The V gene lost 1 base and the J gene lost 7 bases, with 14 bases spanning the gap. Germline values: CDR1 SEHNR, CDR2 FQNEAQ (reference sequence). The CDR3 runs 14 residues. CDR3 bases: TGTGCCAGCAGCTTAGGTCACTCCTTGGGGGAGCAGTACTTC. Translation: CASSLGHSLGEQYF.

The CDR3 DNA reads as TGTGCCAGCAGCCAAGATGGACAGGGTCGAAGAGCTTTCTTT. Its protein product is CASSQDGQGRRAFF. This sequence joins TRBV4-2 and TRBJ1-1; the match to TRBD1 covers 8 bases. V was clipped by 0 bases and J by 10 bases; unmatched bases: 7. The germline CDR1 and CDR2 sequences are LGHNA and YNFKEQ. CDR3 size: 14 residues.

This clonotype occurred many times. The V call is TRBV12-3 or TRBV12-4, the J call TRBJ2-7; maybe TRBD1 (5 bases). V was trimmed by 1 base and J by 7 bases, leaving 8 bases between them. This CDR3 contains 12 residues. The CDR3 is CASSLVTDEQYF. As DNA, the CDR3 is TGTGCCAGCAGTTTAGTGACAGATGAGCAGTACTTC.

The chain uses TRBV5-1 and TRBJ1-3, with TRBD1 matching 10 bases. Trimming took 3 bases from V and 4 from J; bases not matched to a gene: 13. The CDR3 consists of 18 residues. CDR1 is SGHRS and CDR2 is YFSETQ in the germline V gene. The DNA of the CDR3 is TGCGCCAGCAGCTCCGGTCCCGGGACAGGGGTGAACGGAAACACCATATATTTT. Protein sequence: CASSSGPGTGVNGNTIYF.

At least ten counts were recorded for this clonotype. The rearrangement uses TRBV24-1 and TRBJ2-5, with D possibly being TRBD1 (6 bases). CDR3 length: 13 residues. Germline V gene sequence: CDR1 KGHDR, CDR2 SFDVKD. The germline V and J ends were trimmed by 2 bases and 8 bases, with 11 bases remaining between them. The CDR3 coding sequence is TGTGCCACCAGTGATTACATACAGGGAACCCAGTACTTC. Its protein product is CATSDYIQGTQYF.

This rearrangement joins TRBV4-1 to TRBJ2-2; the match to TRBD2 covers 13 bases. Germline V gives CDR1 MGHRA, CDR2 YSYEKL. V lost 0 bases, J lost 6 bases, and 7 bases stayed unmatched. The CDR3 spans 18 residues. CDR3 DNA sequence: TGCGCCAGCAGCCAAGATAGGACTAGCGGGAGCTGGGCCGGGGAGCTGTTTTTT. As protein: CASSQDRTSGSWAGELFF.